The clone carrying this TCR beta chain was counted between two and nine times. Its antigen remains unidentified. In germline, CDR1 is SGHVS, CDR2 FQNEAQ. The CDR3 contains 20 residues. Trimming shortened V by 3 bases and J by 1 base, and 22 bases separated the two germline ends. Sequenced by immunoSEQ multiplex PCR; TCRdb stores in-frame clones only, minus some. Altogether about 150,000 clones are present, 80% to 90% being singletons, with the ten largest covering roughly 7%. This sample is part of a study of T cell responses to AZD1222 COVID-19 vaccine. Study results and limitations: CD4 TCRs covered the whole spike, strongest at regions 160-218 and 743-854. Rises in breadth and depth of Spike-specific TCRs came after two AZD1222 doses. Within unmutated variant regions lay the reported targets of nearly half of spike-specific TCRs.

The V call is TRBV7-8, the J call TRBJ2-6; perhaps TRBD1 as D (6 bases). Source: peripheral blood, taken after recovery from COVID-19. The sequence derives from an adult who had recovered from COVID-19. As DNA, the CDR3 is TGTGCCAGCAGCTTCCTAATAAAATCTCACAGGGAATCTGGGGCCAACGTCCTGACTTTC. Its protein is CASSFLIKSHRESGANVLTF.